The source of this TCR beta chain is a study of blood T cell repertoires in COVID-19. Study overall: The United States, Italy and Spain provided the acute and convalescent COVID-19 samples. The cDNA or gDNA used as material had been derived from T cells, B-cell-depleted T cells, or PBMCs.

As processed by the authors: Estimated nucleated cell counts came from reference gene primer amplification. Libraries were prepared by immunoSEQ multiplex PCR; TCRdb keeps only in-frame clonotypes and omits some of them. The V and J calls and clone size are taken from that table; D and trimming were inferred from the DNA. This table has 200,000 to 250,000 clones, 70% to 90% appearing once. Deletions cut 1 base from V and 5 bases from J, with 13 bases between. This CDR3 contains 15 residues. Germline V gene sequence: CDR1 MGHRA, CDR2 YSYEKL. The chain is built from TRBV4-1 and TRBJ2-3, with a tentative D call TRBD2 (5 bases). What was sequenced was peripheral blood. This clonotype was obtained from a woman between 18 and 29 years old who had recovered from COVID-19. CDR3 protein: CASSQVFASRDTQYF. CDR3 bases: TGCGCCAGCAGCCAAGTATTCGCTAGCCGAGATACGCAGTATTTT.